What follows are 9 T cell receptor beta chains derived from one specimen sequenced in a study of radiotherapy plus CTLA-4 blockade in lung cancer (dated by TCRdb to the late 2010s). Libraries were made using the immunoSEQ multiplex PCR assay. TCRdb carries this immuneACCESS record with in-frame sequences only. Its versions omit some clonotypes, under half of them owing to an unresolved V gene in the studies checked, with the rest unexplained. The sample table shows about 77,000 clones, and less than 85% are seen once. The ten largest account for more than 8% of the sample. Material: peripheral blood, obtained from a patient treated with radiotherapy plus ipilimumab. The receptors stem from a human donor with non-small cell lung cancer whose response to radiotherapy plus ipilimumab could not be evaluated.

This clone was seen only a few times. The chain is built from TRBV5-1 and TRBJ2-5, with 11 bases matching TRBD2. V lost 4 bases, J lost 5 bases, and 10 bases stayed unmatched. The CDR3 has 16 residues. Germline V gene sequence: CDR1 SGHRS, CDR2 YFSETQ. The CDR3 loop reads CASSPLGLAAGETQYF. CDR3 coding DNA: TGCGCCAGCAGCCCTTTGGGACTAGCGGCGGGGGAGACCCAGTACTTC.

The V and J genes are TRBV18 and TRBJ2-7; 10 bases are a match to TRBD2. CDR1 is KGHSH, CDR2 LQKENI, per germline. Trimming cost V 2 bases and J 1 base; bases outside gene matches: 2. The CDR3 loop spans 15 amino acids. CDR3 region: CASSPMGLASYEQYF. CDR3 nucleotides: TGTGCCAGCTCACCAATGGGACTAGCGTCCTACGAGCAGTACTTC.

V usage is TRBV7-6 and J usage is TRBJ1-1; TRBD1 agrees at 8 bases. V lost 2 bases and J lost 3; bases outside the gene matches: 5. The CDR3 has 15 amino acids. The germline V gene has CDR1 SGHVS and CDR2 FNYEAQ. The CDR3 DNA reads TGTGCCAGCAGCTTAACCTCGACAGGGGACACTGAAGCTTTCTTT. Amino acids: CASSLTSTGDTEAFF.

This chain connects TRBV5-6 to TRBJ1-1; weak D call: TRBD1 (5 bases). V shed 6 bases and J shed 4 bases, with 16 bases lying between them. CDR1 and CDR2 (germline): SGHDT, YYEEEE. CDR3 length equals 14 residues. In nucleotides, the CDR3 is TGTGCCAGCACCCCGGGAGGGGAGGCCACTGAAGCTTTCTTT. This codes for CASTPGGEATEAFF.

This clone has a handful of counts. V usage is TRBV6-6 and J usage is TRBJ2-5; 9 positions agree with TRBD2. The J segment lost 5 bases and the V segment lost 5 bases, leaving 9 bases of the junction unmatched. Germline V gene lookup returns CDR1 MNHNY and CDR2 SVGAGI (reference sequence). The length of the CDR3 is 15 residues. The chain's CDR3 is CASSPQRGESETQYF. As DNA, the CDR3 is TGTGCCAGCAGTCCCCAGCGGGGGGAGTCGGAGACCCAGTACTTC.

The V gene is TRBV5-1, the J gene TRBJ1-1; 9 bases agree with TRBD1. In germline, CDR1 is SGHRS, CDR2 YFSETQ. The V gene end was trimmed by 4 bases and the J gene end by 3 bases; junction bases not matched to a gene: 4. The CDR3 totals 14 residues. The chain's CDR3 is CASSLTGGYTEAFF. In DNA, the CDR3 is TGCGCCAGCAGCCTCACAGGGGGCTACACTGAAGCTTTCTTT.

The rearrangement links TRBV6-6 to TRBJ2-4; D possibly corresponds to TRBD1 (6 bases). The V gene's germline CDR1 is MNHNY and CDR2 SVGAGI (reference sequence). The CDR3 contains 13 residues. V shed 4 bases and J shed 9 bases, with 13 bases lying between them. As DNA, the CDR3 is TGTGCCAGCAGTTCCCGGGACACCGCCATTCAGTACTTC. It encodes CASSSRDTAIQYF.

The J gene is TRBJ2-3, the V gene TRBV5-4; D remains unclear. V dropped 1 base and J dropped 5 bases, with 8 bases sitting between them. CDR3 length equals 13 residues. The germline CDR1 and CDR2 sequences are SGHNT and YYREEE (reference sequence). CDR3 coding DNA: TGTGCCAGCAGCTTGTACTCGGGAGATACGCAGTATTTT. This translates into CASSLYSGDTQYF.

The table lists this clone with a count of one. This sequence joins TRBV25-1 and TRBJ2-5, with 7 bases lining up with TRBD1. The V gene's germline CDR1 is MGHDK and CDR2 SYGVNS. The CDR3 totals 17 residues. The junction had 11 bases not matched to a gene; V was cut back by 4 bases and J by 0 bases. The CDR3 here is CASSVPPGTEYQETQYF. CDR3 DNA sequence: TGTGCCAGCAGTGTACCTCCCGGGACAGAGTACCAAGAGACCCAGTACTTC.